The 13 T cell receptor beta chains below come from one sample, sequenced in a study of regulatory dendritic cells for organ transplantation. Their recognized antigens are unknown. Sorted subsets were CFSE-labeled and cultured approximately 5 days with allogeneic dendritic cells. The repertoire was sequenced with immunoSEQ multiplex PCR; TCRdb's copy has only in-frame clones and lacks some. Of about 11,000 clones listed, 75% are singletons. The sequenced sample consisted of memory CD4+ T cells from blood cultured with regulatory dendritic cells. The subset is: CD45RO+ memory T cells. These receptors were collected from a human donor in good health.

This chain links TRBV19 with TRBJ1-1, with 11 bases fitting TRBD1. The CDR3 has 15 residues. CDR1 LNHDA and CDR2 SQIVND come from the germline V gene (reference sequence). V lost 7 bases and J lost 5; bases outside the gene matches: 9. Here the CDR3 DNA reads TGTGCCAGTACCCGGACAGGGGGCCCCGAGACTGAAGCTTTCTTT. Translated: CASTRTGGPETEAFF.

The V and J genes are TRBV11-3 and TRBJ1-1; 7 nucleotides match TRBD1. Trimming took 5 bases from V and 3 from J; bases not matched to a gene: 9. CDR1 SGHNT and CDR2 YENEEA come from the germline V gene. The CDR3 spans 15 residues. In DNA, the CDR3 is TGTGCCAGCAGCCAAGGTCCAGGGGGGTACACTGAAGCTTTCTTT. This codes for CASSQGPGGYTEAFF.

The gene calls are TRBV5-4 and TRBJ2-4; D ambiguous. In germline, CDR1 is SGHNT, CDR2 YYREEE (reference sequence). This CDR3 spans 14 amino acids. The V end was cut by 1 base, the J end by 0 bases, with 5 bases between. CDR3 sequence: CASSLTGAKNIQYF. Here the CDR3 DNA reads TGTGCCAGCAGCTTGACGGGAGCCAAAAACATTCAGTACTTC.

The chain carries TRBV5-1 and TRBJ1-4, with a tentative D call TRBD1 (6 bases). V was shortened by 5 bases and J by 0 bases, with 17 bases between the two germline ends. The CDR3 is made up of 17 amino acids. CDR1 SGHRS and CDR2 YFSETQ come from the germline V gene. The CDR3 DNA sequence: TGCGCCAGCAGGGCCGGGACACTAGATTCAACTAATGAAAAACTGTTTTTT. Its translation is CASRAGTLDSTNEKLFF. Drawing the rest from reference TRBV5-1 and TRBJ1-4, the complete variable domain is KAGVTQTPRYLIKTRGQQVTLSCSPISGHRSVSWYQQTPGQGLQFLFEYFSETQRNKGNFPGRFSGRQFSNSRSEMNVSTLELGDSALYLCASRAGTLDSTNEKLFFGSGTQLSVL.

The chain recombines TRBV7-9 with TRBJ1-1, with TRBD1 matching over 11 bases. Germline V lookup: CDR1 SEHNR, CDR2 FQNEAQ (reference sequence). Trimming removed 7 bases from V and 5 bases from J; junction bases left unmatched: 9. The length of the CDR3 is 15 residues. CDR3 DNA sequence: TGTGCCAGCAAGGGGACAGGGGGAGAAGAAACTGAAGCTTTCTTT. As protein: CASKGTGGEETEAFF.

This clone was seen a few times. The chain's CDR3 is CASSPFPDSSGYEQYF. CDR3 nucleotide sequence: TGTGCCAGCAGCCCTTTTCCGGACAGTAGTGGCTACGAGCAGTACTTC. This sequence joins TRBV27 and TRBJ2-7, with D perhaps TRBD1 (6 bases). CDR1 and CDR2 (germline): MNHEY, SMNVEV (reference sequence). V was cut by 6 bases and J by 3 bases, with 21 bases left in between. The CDR3 contains 16 residues.

The CDR3 DNA sequence: TGTGCCACCTCAGAGGGGGGACAGGGGACCGGGGAGCTGTTTTTT. This encodes CATSEGGQGTGELFF. The chain joins TRBV27 to TRBJ2-2, with 10 nucleotides matching TRBD1. CDR1 and CDR2 (germline): MNHEY, SMNVEV (reference sequence). This CDR3 contains 15 residues. V lost 10 bases, J lost 5 bases, and 10 bases stayed unmatched.

This clone was recorded once. This chain connects TRBV5-5 to TRBJ2-7, with D possibly being TRBD2 (6 bases). The CDR3 runs 15 residues. Germline CDR1 and CDR2: SGHKS and YYEKEE (reference sequence). V shed 4 bases and J shed 2 bases, with 16 bases lying between them. The CDR3 DNA is TGTGCCAGCAGCCCCCGTCCGGGGGACCCCTACGAGCAGTACTTC. It codes for CASSPRPGDPYEQYF.

This chain connects TRBV4-2 to TRBJ1-2, with 7 bases identical to TRBD1. J lost 8 bases, V lost 0 bases, and 6 bases had no gene match. The CDR3 sequence is 14 residues long. CDR1 and CDR2 from the germline V gene are LGHNA and YNFKEQ. Written as DNA, the CDR3 is TGTGCCAGCAGCCAAGAAGACCCCAGGGGGGGCTACACCTTC. Amino acid sequence: CASSQEDPRGGYTF.

The rearrangement links TRBV10-3 to TRBJ2-5; D may be TRBD2 (7 bases). CDR1 ENHRY and CDR2 SYGVKD come from the germline V gene. CDR3 length equals 15 residues. V was trimmed by 6 bases and J by 2 bases, leaving 16 bases between them. CDR3 sequence (DNA): TGTGCCATCAGCCGCACGGGGGGCCTTCAAGAGACCCAGTACTTC. It specifies CAISRTGGLQETQYF.

This clone has more than one count but fewer than ten. The J gene is TRBJ2-7, the V gene TRBV5-6; TRBD1 agrees at 11 bases. V was pared by 1 base and J by 3 bases, with 3 bases of the junction left unmatched. Germline-derived CDR1 and CDR2 are SGHDT and YYEEEE. There are 15 residues in the CDR3. CDR3 nucleotide sequence: TGTGCCAGCAGCTTGCTCGGGACAGGGGGCTACGAGCAGTACTTC. Translated, it gives CASSLLGTGGYEQYF.

The CDR3 protein is CASSTSRGGELFF. As DNA, the CDR3 is TGTGCCAGTAGTACCTCCCGGGGCGGGGAGCTGTTTTTT. The genes are TRBV19 and TRBJ2-2, with D tentatively TRBD2 (5 bases). Per germline, CDR1 LNHDA and CDR2 SQIVND (reference sequence). This CDR3 has 13 residues. V was pared by 4 bases and J by 7 bases, with 10 bases between.

The chain couples TRBV11-2 to TRBJ2-2; 8 bases line up with TRBD1. This CDR3 region has 12 residues. Germline CDR1 SGHAT, CDR2 FQNNGV. The CDR3 sequence: CAGQENTGELFF. CDR3 DNA: TGTGCGGGACAGGAGAACACCGGGGAGCTGTTTTTT.